These T cell receptor beta chains were read from a single sample in a study of shared clonotypes between healthy human individuals. Assay used: immunoSEQ multiplex PCR; TCRdb lists only in-frame clones, some missing. This sample has some 1 million clones, with roughly 80% found just once. Sequenced input: memory CD4+ T cells sorted from blood. The receptors come from a man between 18 and 35 years old in good health. CDR3s include the opening cysteine and the closing phenylalanine or tryptophan. The order of the fields is clone size, V gene, J gene, D gene, CDR3 protein, CDR3 DNA. D genes are given only for firm matches. A row's size may be missing; if present it is once, few, many or a size class.

>once|TRBV6-5|TRBJ1-1|NA
CASSYVGANTEAFF
TGTGCCAGCAGTTACGTGGGGGCGAACACTGAAGCTTTCTTT
>NA|TRBV5-1|TRBJ1-4|TRBD1
CASSSQGAANEKLFF
TGCGCCAGCAGCTCTCAGGGGGCGGCTAATGAAAAACTGTTTTTT
>NA|TRBV15|TRBJ1-2|NA
CATSRDRATGYGYTF
TGTGCCACCAGCAGAGACCGGGCGACGGGCTATGGCTACACCTTC
>NA|TRBV30|TRBJ2-7|NA
CAWRPMANEQYF
TGTGCCTGGAGACCCATGGCAAACGAGCAGTACTTC
>NA|TRBV4-1|TRBJ2-3|TRBD2
CASSQVGSGGAEDTQYF
TGCGCCAGCAGCCAAGTAGGGAGCGGGGGGGCCGAAGATACGCAGTATTTT
>NA|TRBV30|TRBJ2-7|TRBD2
CAWTSGNYEQYF
TGTGCCTGGACTAGCGGGAACTACGAGCAGTACTTC
>NA|TRBV7-7|TRBJ2-5|NA
CASSRNPGQQETQYF
TGTGCTAGCAGCAGAAACCCGGGACAACAAGAGACCCAGTACTTC
>few|TRBV30|TRBJ1-5|NA
CAWSRGADQPQHF
TGTGCCTGGAGCCGGGGGGCGGATCAGCCCCAGCATTTT
>few|TRBV11-2|TRBJ1-6|TRBD1
CASSDTGADSPLHF
TGTGCCAGCAGCGACACAGGGGCAGACTCACCCCTCCACTTT
>NA|TRBV6-5|TRBJ2-2|TRBD1
CASRRTGGTGELFF
TGTGCCAGCAGGAGGACAGGGGGTACCGGGGAGCTGTTTTTT
>NA|TRBV5-1|TRBJ1-1|NA
CASSLQAGQNTEAFF
TGCGCCAGCAGCCTCCAAGCCGGACAGAACACTGAAGCTTTCTTT
>NA|TRBV28|TRBJ2-3|NA
CASRRGEGTQYF
TGTGCCAGCAGGCGAGGCGAGGGTACGCAGTATTTT
>NA|TRBV9|TRBJ2-2|NA
CASSVVPGELFF
TGTGCCAGCAGCGTAGTCCCCGGGGAGCTGTTTTTT
>NA|TRBV30|TRBJ1-1|NA
CACPGVVNTEAFF
TGTGCCTGCCCGGGAGTAGTTAACACTGAAGCTTTCTTT
>NA|TRBV29-1|TRBJ2-5|NA
CSVDQLRETQYF
TGCAGCGTTGATCAGCTCCGGGAGACCCAGTACTTC
>NA|TRBV9|TRBJ2-3|TRBD2
CASSVTAGDTDTQYF
TGTGCCAGCAGCGTAACTGCGGGGGACACAGATACGCAGTATTTT
>NA|TRBV2|TRBJ2-6|NA
CASSDLGPSGANVLTF
TGTGCCAGCAGTGATCTAGGGCCCTCTGGGGCCAACGTCCTGACTTTC
>NA|TRBV7-2|TRBJ1-1|NA
CASSLVTGYTEAFF
TGTGCCAGCAGCTTAGTAACAGGATACACTGAAGCTTTCTTT
>NA|TRBV7-2|TRBJ1-4|NA
CASSFGGTTNEKLFF
TGTGCCAGCAGCTTTGGAGGGACAACTAATGAAAAACTGTTTTTT
>NA|TRBV5-6|TRBJ2-6|NA
CASSVGLSGANVLTF
TGTGCCAGCAGCGTTGGGTTGTCTGGGGCCAACGTCCTGACTTTC
>NA|TRBV13|TRBJ2-1|NA
CASSYSSTLTSTSEQFF
TGTGCCAGCAGCTATTCATCCACCTTGACTAGTACCAGTGAGCAGTTCTTC
>NA|TRBV29-1|TRBJ2-1|NA
CSVAPREWNEQFF
TGCAGCGTGGCCCCCAGGGAGTGGAATGAGCAGTTCTTC
>once|TRBV5-1|TRBJ2-1|NA
CASSRVGGDNEQFF
TGCGCCAGCAGCAGAGTTGGGGGAGACAATGAGCAGTTCTTC
>once|TRBV7-2|TRBJ2-4|NA
CASSLAGIADIQYF
TGTGCCAGCAGCTTAGCAGGGATAGCGGACATTCAGTACTTC
>NA|TRBV6-6|TRBJ2-7|NA
CASSYSSEQATYEQYF
TGTGCCAGCAGTTACTCGAGTGAACAGGCTACCTACGAGCAGTACTTC
>few|TRBV21-1|TRBJ2-7|NA
CASSKGVTSYEQYF
TGTGCCAGCAGCAAAGGGGTGACCTCCTACGAGCAGTACTTC
>few|TRBV7-9|TRBJ1-2|NA
CASSLESYGYTF
TGTGCCAGCAGCTTAGAAAGTTATGGCTACACCTTC
>NA|TRBV19|TRBJ2-7|TRBD1
CASKGGKQSSYEQYF
TGTGCCAGTAAAGGGGGCAAACAGAGCTCCTACGAGCAGTACTTC
>NA|TRBV5-1|TRBJ2-5|NA
CASSLVGEETQYF
TGCGCCAGCAGCTTGGTTGGGGAAGAGACCCAGTACTTC
>once|TRBV28|TRBJ1-5|TRBD1
CASRTGLWQPQHF
TGTGCCAGCAGGACAGGGTTGTGGCAGCCCCAGCATTTT
>NA|TRBV5-5|TRBJ2-3|TRBD2
CASSPYPGTSGTDTQYF
TGTGCCAGCAGCCCCTACCCCGGGACTAGCGGCACAGATACGCAGTATTTT
>NA|TRBV11-3|TRBJ2-1|TRBD2
CASSRTSGGYNEQFF
TGTGCCAGCAGCCGAACTAGCGGGGGATACAATGAGCAGTTCTTC
>NA|TRBV2|TRBJ2-7|NA
CASSVAGYEQYF
TGTGCCAGCAGTGTCGCGGGATACGAGCAGTACTTC
>NA|TRBV5-1|TRBJ2-1|NA
CASSQYSSNNEQFF
TGCGCCAGCAGCCAATACAGCTCCAACAATGAGCAGTTCTTC
>NA|TRBV19|TRBJ2-2|NA
CASTVPLTGELFF
TGTGCCAGTACGGTCCCCCTCACCGGGGAGCTGTTTTTT
>NA|TRBV6-1|TRBJ1-5|TRBD1
CASSEAQGTVNQPQHF
TGTGCCAGCAGTGAAGCGCAAGGGACAGTCAATCAGCCCCAGCATTTT
>NA|TRBV7-2|TRBJ1-1|NA
CASSSMGANTEAFF
TGTGCCAGCAGCTCCATGGGGGCTAACACTGAAGCTTTCTTT
>NA|TRBV7-9|TRBJ2-3|TRBD1
CASSLVRQGSDTQYF
TGTGCCAGCAGCCTAGTGAGACAGGGGTCAGATACGCAGTATTTT
>many|TRBV12-2|TRBJ2-3|NA
CASRLARDRAGADTQYF
TGTGCAAGTCGCTTAGCGCGGGACAGGGCCGGGGCAGATACGCAGTATTTT
>NA|TRBV28|TRBJ2-3|TRBD1
CASSLRWDRGRVSTDTQYF
TGTGCCAGCAGTTTGAGGTGGGACAGGGGGCGAGTAAGCACAGATACGCAGTATTTT
>NA|TRBV5-8|TRBJ1-5|NA
CASSGTYLSNQPQHF
TGTGCCAGCAGTGGGACTTACCTTAGCAATCAGCCCCAGCATTTT
>NA|TRBV2|TRBJ1-2|NA
CASSEPGYGYTF
TGTGCCAGCAGTGAACCGGGTTATGGCTACACCTTC
>NA|TRBV7-9|TRBJ1-2|NA
CASSLEVGGRTDGYTF
TGTGCCAGCAGCTTAGAGGTAGGGGGGAGGACGGATGGCTACACCTTC
>few|TRBV7-2|TRBJ2-5|TRBD2
CASSLGGGSRETQYF
TGTGCCAGCAGCTTAGGTGGCGGGAGTCGGGAGACCCAGTACTTC
>NA|TRBV19|TRBJ1-1|NA
CASSIFPLGAFF
TGTGCCAGTAGCATTTTTCCCCTCGGGGCTTTCTTT
>NA|TRBV5-1|TRBJ2-5|TRBD2
CASSLVASGGQETQYF
TGCGCCAGCAGCTTGGTCGCTAGCGGGGGACAAGAGACCCAGTACTTC
>NA|TRBV5-4|TRBJ1-1|TRBD1
CASTRDRSITEAFF
TGTGCCAGCACCCGGGACAGGTCGATCACTGAAGCTTTCTTT
>NA|TRBV10-3|TRBJ2-3|TRBD1
CAISEPGQRGPDTQYF
TGTGCCATCAGTGAGCCGGGACAGAGAGGGCCAGATACGCAGTATTTT
>NA|TRBV7-2|TRBJ2-7|NA
CASSLRGSYEQYF
TGTGCCAGCAGCTTACGGGGATCCTACGAGCAGTACTTC
>NA|TRBV6-1|TRBJ2-7|NA
CASRPNLPGANEQYF
TGTGCCAGCAGGCCCAATTTACCGGGGGCCAACGAGCAGTACTTC
>NA|TRBV28|TRBJ2-3|TRBD2
CASRSGGAESQYF
TGTGCCAGCAGAAGCGGGGGGGCTGAGTCGCAGTATTTT
>NA|TRBV5-4|TRBJ1-4|TRBD1
CASRKQGALGEKLFF
TGTGCCAGCAGAAAACAGGGGGCGTTAGGGGAAAAACTGTTTTTT
>NA|TRBV9|TRBJ1-1|NA
CASSPTPGPPGTEAFF
TGTGCCAGCAGCCCAACTCCGGGCCCACCGGGCACTGAAGCTTTCTTT
>NA|TRBV5-1|TRBJ2-3|TRBD2
CASSLDLAGRGSDTQYF
TGCGCCAGCAGCTTGGATCTAGCCGGGAGGGGTTCAGATACGCAGTATTTT
>NA|TRBV6-1|TRBJ2-7|NA
CASSEVFSGYEQYF
TGTGCCAGCAGTGAAGTGTTCAGCGGATACGAGCAGTACTTC